These 8 T cell receptor beta chains share one sample of origin, sequenced in a study of technical replicates of blood from four donors. Assay: immunoSEQ multiplex PCR; the TCRdb copy retains only in-frame clones and omits some. The data hold just over 55,000 clones, with 80% to 95% observed a single time. The specimen sequenced was PBMCs. These receptors came from a human donor in good health. Some clones in this sample may be carry-over from other donors' samples.

V usage is TRBV7-3 and J usage is TRBJ2-3; D ambiguous. The CDR3 loop spans 14 amino acids. Trimming cost V 1 base and J 6 bases, with 11 bases left between them. The germline V gene has CDR1 SGHTA and CDR2 FQGTGA. The CDR3 DNA sequence: TGTGCCAGCAGCTTAAGCAGGCCCACTGATACGCAGTATTTT. It specifies CASSLSRPTDTQYF.

In its sample, this clone was seen once. The chain has TRBV4-1 and TRBJ1-6, with D unclear. CDR1 is MGHRA, CDR2 YSYEKL, per germline. The ends were cut back, 0 bases at V and 7 bases at J, with 7 bases in the middle. CDR3 length: 14 residues. The CDR3 region has the DNA TGCGCCAGCAGCCAAGACCGTGTAAATTCACCCCTCCACTTT. It codes for CASSQDRVNSPLHF.

The CDR3 region is CSVEESQAGNTIYF. CDR3 nucleotide sequence: TGCAGCGTTGAAGAGTCGCAGGCTGGAAACACCATATATTTT. The chain combines TRBV29-1 with TRBJ1-3; D not resolved. The CDR3 extends over 14 amino acids. CDR1 and CDR2 (germline): SQVTM, ANQGSEA. Trimming took 0 bases from V and 2 from J, leaving 8 bases between them.

The V and J genes are TRBV30 and TRBJ2-3; possibly TRBD2 for D (6 bases). In germline, CDR1 is GTSNPN, CDR2 SVGIG (reference sequence). CDR3 length: 13 residues. V was clipped by 2 bases and J by 10 bases, with 16 bases between them. The CDR3 sequence: CAWSSSRLVSQYF. The CDR3 DNA reads TGTGCCTGGAGTTCCTCCCGACTAGTTTCGCAGTATTTT.

The J gene is TRBJ2-5, the V gene TRBV11-2; TRBD2 aligns across 15 bases. This CDR3 has 18 residues. Germline V gene lookup returns CDR1 SGHAT and CDR2 FQNNGV. With 5 bases clipped from V and 1 base from J, the junction kept 8 bases outside the gene matches. CDR3 sequence reads: CASSHLGLAGGIQETQYF. As DNA, the CDR3 is TGTGCCAGCAGCCACTTGGGACTAGCGGGGGGAATCCAAGAGACCCAGTACTTC.

This clone came up a few times. The rearrangement uses TRBV7-9 and TRBJ2-1; D perhaps matches TRBD2 (6 bases). The germline V gene has CDR1 SEHNR and CDR2 FQNEAQ (reference sequence). Trimming removed 5 bases from V and 5 bases from J, with 10 bases in between. The CDR3 is 13 amino acids. CDR3 in amino acids: CASSQGGNNEQFF. The CDR3 DNA reads TGTGCCAGCAGCCAGGGAGGCAACAATGAGCAGTTCTTC.

This chain connects TRBV11-1 to TRBJ1-1; a possible D gene is TRBD1 (6 bases). CDR1 and CDR2 from the germline V gene are SGHAT and FQDESV (reference sequence). CDR3 length equals 13 residues. The V and J ends lost 3 bases and 1 base respectively, with 6 bases between them. The CDR3 DNA is TGTGCCAGCAGCTTGACAGGGAACACTGAAGCTTTCTTT. Its protein is CASSLTGNTEAFF.

This rearrangement joins TRBV4-1 to TRBJ1-1, with 8 bases matching TRBD1. The CDR3 spans 14 residues. Per germline, CDR1 MGHRA and CDR2 YSYEKL. After removal of 4 bases from V and 3 bases from J, the junction contained 4 bases not matched to a gene. Written as DNA, the CDR3 is TGCGCCAGCAGCCCGGCAGGGGGCTACACTGAAGCTTTCTTT. Protein sequence: CASSPAGGYTEAFF.